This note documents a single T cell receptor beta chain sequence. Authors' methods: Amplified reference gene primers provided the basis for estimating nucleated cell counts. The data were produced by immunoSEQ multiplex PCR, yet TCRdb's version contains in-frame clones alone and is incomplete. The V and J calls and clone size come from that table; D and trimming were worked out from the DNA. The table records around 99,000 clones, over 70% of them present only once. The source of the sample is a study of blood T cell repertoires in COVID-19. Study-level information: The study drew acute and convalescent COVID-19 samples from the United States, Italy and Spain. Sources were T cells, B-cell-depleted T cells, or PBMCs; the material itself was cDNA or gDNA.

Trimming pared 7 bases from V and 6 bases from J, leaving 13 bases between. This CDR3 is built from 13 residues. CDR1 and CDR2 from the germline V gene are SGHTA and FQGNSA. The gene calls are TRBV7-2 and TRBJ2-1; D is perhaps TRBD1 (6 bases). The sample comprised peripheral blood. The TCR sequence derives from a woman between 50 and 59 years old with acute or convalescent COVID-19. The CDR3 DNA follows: TGTGCCAGCACCCCTGGGGGCGGCAATGAGCAGTTCTTC. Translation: CASTPGGGNEQFF.